This T cell receptor (beta chain) stems from a study of CD8 T cells in ankylosing spondylitis. With 6 bases clipped from V and 0 bases from J, the junction kept 9 bases outside the gene matches. The CDR3 is 16 amino acids. TCRdb ran MiXCR on the 5' RACE reads and lists one entry per CDR3 protein. The profile shows a few hundred thousand distinct CDR3 sequences, 20% of them singletons. The sequenced sample consisted of blood, either unsorted or a sorted T cell fraction (not recorded which). The chain links TRBV12-3 or TRBV12-4 to TRBJ2-3; 7 bases map to TRBD2. This clonotype originated in a male donor with ankylosing spondylitis or in good health (not recorded which). The CDR3: CASSRLAASSTDTQYF. CDR3 in DNA: TGTGCCAGCAGCAGGCTAGCGGCGAGTAGCACAGATACGCAGTATTTT.